The entry below describes one T cell receptor (beta chain). Its specificity is not known. The source of the sample is a study of shared clonotypes between healthy human individuals. Findings and limits, study-wide: On the whole, naive subsets had larger estimated richness than memory subsets had. Several donors held roughly 5% of naive CD4 clonotypes in common.

The CDR3 runs to 13 residues. V was shortened by 5 bases and J by 8 bases, with 15 bases between the two germline ends. Germline loops: CDR1 SEHNR, CDR2 FQNEAQ (reference sequence). Every donor, a Caucasian adult, lived in Nashville, Tennessee. The method was immunoSEQ multiplex PCR; TCRdb's version includes in-frame clones alone and lacks a portion of them. Altogether about 1.1 million clones are present, around 82% being singletons, with the ten largest covering 0.5% to 0.65%. The sample was memory CD4+ T cells from PBMCs. Subset defined: CD45RA-negative fraction. This TCR was recovered from a man aged 18 to 30 in good health. Some clones in this sample may be carry-over from other donors' samples. The gene calls are TRBV7-9 and TRBJ1-2, with D unresolved. In nucleotides, the CDR3 is TGTGCCAGCAGCCTCAACCAGGCGGAAGGCTACACCTTC. Translated, it gives CASSLNQAEGYTF. The full variable domain, rest sourced from reference TRBV7-9 and TRBJ1-2, is DTGVSQNPRHKITKRGQNVTFRCDPISEHNRLYWYRQTLGQGPEFLTYFQNEAQLEKSRLLSDRFSAERPKGSFSTLEIQRTEQGDSAMYLCASSLNQAEGYTFGSGTRLTVV.